This TCR beta chain was profiled in a study of T cells in Graves' hyperthyroidism and ophthalmopathy. Template material for amplifying TCR beta CDR3 regions consisted of RNA transcripts. Carried out on the TCR CDR3, a first-round RT-PCR used the HTBI primer set. TCRdb re-called the multiplex PCR reads with MiXCR, one entry per CDR3 protein. The repertoire has about 200,000 distinct CDR3 sequences, about 18% of them found once; the top ten carry roughly two fifths. Findings of the study overall: Most thyroid clonotypes with frequency above 0.001 were detected in blood.

Patients aged 18 to 65 with hyperthyroidism were newly diagnosed, with duration under 2 months. This clonotype was observed at least ten times. As yet, its antigen is unknown. The CDR3 is made up of 15 amino acids. V was trimmed by 1 base and J by 0 bases, leaving 7 bases between them. Germline-derived CDR1 and CDR2 are KGHSH and LQKENI. V and J are TRBV18 and TRBJ2-1; D perhaps matches TRBD2 (5 bases). Sequencing used blood. This sequence was found in a man aged 40-49 years with Graves' hyperthyroidism. The CDR3 DNA is TGTGCCAGCTCACCACGGAGGTCCTCCTACAATGAGCAGTTCTTC. This translates into CASSPRRSSYNEQFF.